This T cell receptor (beta chain) was identified in a study of T cell changes during pregnancy in multiple sclerosis. This clone was detected once. This CDR3 is built from 15 residues. Germline CDR1 and CDR2: SGHTA and FQGTGA. V lost 5 bases and J 5 bases, leaving 17 bases between the germline ends. Clones were sequenced by immunoSEQ multiplex PCR, and TCRdb holds only the in-frame ones, with some missing. The sample records approximately 66,000 clones, roughly nine tenths being singletons. This sample comprised CD8+ T cells from peripheral blood mononuclear cells, obtained before pregnancy. This TCR was recovered from a female donor with multiple sclerosis, enrolled in a pregnancy study. The gene calls are TRBV7-3 and TRBJ2-3; a possible D gene is TRBD2 (7 bases). DNA of the CDR3: TGTGCCAGCAGCCCATCGGGGGGCCGGGGAGATACGCAGTATTTT. Protein sequence: CASSPSGGRGDTQYF.